Below are 25 T cell receptor beta chains sequenced from a single sample in a study of human T cells and chemical hapten exposure. A single record per CDR3 protein comes from TCRdb applying MiXCR to the RACE reads. This table holds some 120,000 distinct CDR3 sequences, approximately 8.3% found once. The time point was: healthy volunteer bleed at 2 weeks. Sequencing started from total RNA isolated from unfractionated whole blood. Sequencing was done on a sample of whole blood. Source of these receptors: a male donor in good health. Some clones in this sample may be carry-over from other donors' samples.

This clonotype was recorded many times. V and J are TRBV6-2 or TRBV6-3 and TRBJ1-1, with TRBD1 matching over 8 bases. The germline V gene has CDR1 MNHEY and CDR2 SVGEGT. CDR3 length: 14 residues. The V gene end was trimmed by 6 bases and the J gene end by 5 bases; junction bases not matched to a gene: 8. The DNA for the CDR3 is TGTGCCAGCAGGACAGGGGAAAGGGTTACTGAAGCTTTCTTT. Translating gives CASRTGERVTEAFF.

V gene TRBV28 combines with J gene TRBJ2-1, with D hard to call. CDR1 MDHEN and CDR2 SYDVKM come from the germline V gene. The CDR3 loop spans 13 amino acids. The V and J ends lost 3 bases and 5 bases respectively, with 8 bases between them. The CDR3 DNA reads TGTGCCAGCAGTTTTCTTCGGGACAATGAGCAGTTCTTC. Translation: CASSFLRDNEQFF.

V and J are TRBV29-1 and TRBJ1-5; 7 bases are a match to TRBD1. The CDR3 has 14 amino acids. From germline, CDR1 is SQVTM and CDR2 ANQGSEA. The J segment lost 6 bases and the V segment lost 4 bases, leaving 9 bases of the junction unmatched. The CDR3 spells CSVGGRGPGQPQHF. CDR3 nucleotide sequence: TGCAGCGTTGGGGGTAGGGGGCCAGGTCAGCCCCAGCATTTT.

This clonotype has a handful of counts. The chain links TRBV10-3 to TRBJ1-1; D is uncertain. The germline CDR1 and CDR2 sequences are ENHRY and SYGVKD. V was shortened by 4 bases and J by 3 bases, with 9 bases between the two germline ends. The CDR3 extends over 13 amino acids. The CDR3, as DNA: TGTGCCATCAGTGGGGCCCAGGACACTGAAGCTTTCTTT. It specifies CAISGAQDTEAFF.

This clonotype was picked up a small number of times. The J gene is TRBJ1-2, the V gene TRBV30; D perhaps matches TRBD1 (5 bases). Trimming left V 7 bases short and J 7 bases short, with 16 bases between. Germline lookup yields CDR1 GTSNPN and CDR2 SVGIG (reference sequence). There are 12 residues in the CDR3. CDR3 sequence: CASPVGDLGYTF. The CDR3 region has the DNA TGTGCCTCCCCGGTGGGGGATCTTGGCTACACCTTC.

Notes on this clonotype: The junction differs from germline at one of its ends, possibly a read error. The chain combines TRBV7-9 with TRBJ2-1; D is undetermined. Germline CDR1 and CDR2: SEHNR and FQNEAQ (reference sequence). CDR3 length: 13 amino acids. DNA for the CDR3: TGTGCCGGCAGCTCCCCGGCCGGCAATGAGCAGTTCTTC. Amino acids: CAGSSPAGNEQFF.

This clonotype has at least ten counts. This rearrangement joins TRBV3-1 to TRBJ1-4; unclear D gene. Germline V lookup: CDR1 LGHDT, CDR2 YNNKEL (reference sequence). V dropped 0 bases and J dropped 5 bases, with 22 bases sitting between them. The CDR3 is 19 residues long. The CDR3 here is CASSQEGRVQAALNEKLFF. The CDR3 nucleotides read TGTGCCAGCAGCCAAGAGGGTAGGGTGCAAGCCGCACTAAATGAAAAACTGTTTTTT. Using reference TRBV3-1 and TRBJ1-4 for the parts outside the CDR3, the full variable domain is DTAVSQTPKYLVTQMGNDKSIKCEQNLGHDTMYWYKQDSKKFLKIMFSYNNKELIINETVPNRFSPKSPDKAHLNLHINSLELGDSAVYFCASSQEGRVQAALNEKLFFGSGTQLSVL.

There are a few counts of this clonotype. In DNA form, the CDR3 reads TGTGCCAGCAGCCCGCGGGGCGGGAGGGCCGGCGGGGAGCTGTTTTTT. Translation: CASSPRGGRAGGELFF. The rearrangement joins TRBV7-2 to TRBJ2-2; 9 nucleotides line up with TRBD2. The CDR3 loop spans 16 amino acids. The V gene end was trimmed by 5 bases and the J gene end by 7 bases; junction bases not matched to a gene: 11. CDR1 and CDR2 (germline): SGHTA, FQGNSA.

The V and J genes are TRBV20-1 and TRBJ1-5; no definite D call. Germline assignment: CDR1 DFQATT and CDR2 SNEGSKA (reference sequence). V gave up 3 bases and J gave up 4 bases, with 13 bases separating them. The CDR3 spans 14 residues. The CDR3 sequence is CSASPGSWNQPQHF. CDR3 bases: TGCAGTGCTAGCCCTGGGAGTTGGAATCAGCCCCAGCATTTT.

The table lists this clonotype with many counts. The chain uses TRBV12-3 or TRBV12-4 and TRBJ2-4; TRBD2 matches at 9 bases. This CDR3 has 17 amino acids. V was clipped by 3 bases and J by 8 bases; unmatched bases: 14. The CDR3 DNA sequence: TGTGCCAGCAGTTTCTTGGGGTGGCAGGCGGGGGGGGACATTCAGTACTTC. Translating gives CASSFLGWQAGGDIQYF.

This clonotype was counted once. One end of the junction does not line up with germline, which may come from a read error. The rearrangement links TRBV29-1 to TRBJ1-1; no clear D. The CDR3 is 12 amino acids. Germline V gene sequence: CDR1 SQVTM, CDR2 ANQGSEA. The CDR3 spells CSANLQNTVAFF. The DNA of the CDR3 is TGCAGCGCTAACTTACAGAACACTGTAGCTTTCTTT. The full variable domain, in which reference TRBV29-1 and TRBJ1-1 provide the parts outside the CDR3, is SAVISQKPSRDICQRGTSLTIQCQVDSQVTMMFWYRQQPGQSLTLIATANQGSEATYESGFVIDKFPISRPNLTFSTLTVSNMSPEDSSIYLCSANLQNTVAFFGQGTRLTVV.

J is TRBJ1-6 and V is TRBV6-5; perhaps TRBD1 as D (6 bases). This CDR3 is 15 amino acids long. CDR1 and CDR2 from the germline V gene are MNHEY and SVGAGI. V dropped 6 bases and J dropped 8 bases, with 17 bases sitting between them. CDR3 protein: CASRARQGRDSPLHF. The CDR3 region has the DNA TGTGCCAGCAGGGCGCGGCAGGGGAGGGATTCACCCCTCCACTTT.

The sample holds many counts of this clonotype. The V call is TRBV10-2, the J call TRBJ2-2, with D unclear. V shed 7 bases and J shed 7 bases, with 16 bases lying between them. There are 14 residues in the CDR3. The germline V gene has CDR1 WSHSY and CDR2 SAAADI. The CDR3 nucleotides read TGCGCCAGCATGGGCTGGTCGATGATCGGGGAGCTGTTTTTT. It encodes CASMGWSMIGELFF.

With respect to this clonotype: A much larger clone differs from this one at a single base, so this may be a read error. The gene calls are TRBV6-4 and TRBJ2-2; TRBD1 agrees at 7 bases. Germline V gives CDR1 MRHNA, CDR2 SNTAGT. V was pared by 0 bases and J by 4 bases, with 2 bases of the junction left unmatched. CDR3 length: 15 residues. In DNA, the CDR3 is TGTGCCAGCAGTGACTCTCGACAGGGCACCGGGGAGCTGTTTTTT. Protein product: CASSDSRQGTGELFF.

Comments on this clonotype: A much larger clonotype is one base distant, so this may be a read error. The rearrangement joins TRBV11-2 to TRBJ1-5, with D perhaps TRBD1 (5 bases). Germline loops: CDR1 SGHAT, CDR2 FQNNGV. The CDR3 sequence is 13 residues long. CDR3 loop: CAGSPGPNQPQHF. The CDR3 DNA follows: TGTGCCGGCAGCCCAGGGCCCAATCAGCCCCAGCATTTT.

This clonotype was recorded a few times. V and J are TRBV5-4 and TRBJ2-4; perhaps TRBD2 as D (6 bases). Germline-derived CDR1 and CDR2 are SGHNT and YYREEE (reference sequence). The CDR3 totals 17 residues. Trimming took off 6 bases at V and 2 bases at J, with 21 bases between the two ends. CDR3 sequence: CASIPPGVDGSKNIQYF. The CDR3 DNA reads TGTGCCAGCATCCCCCCGGGAGTTGATGGGTCCAAAAACATTCAGTACTTC. The full variable domain, in which reference TRBV5-4 and TRBJ2-4 provide the parts outside the CDR3, is ETGVTQSPTHLIKTRGQQVTLRCSSQSGHNTVSWYQQALGQGPQFIFQYYREEENGRGNFPPRFSGLQFPNYSSELNVNALELDDSALYLCASIPPGVDGSKNIQYFGAGTRLSVL.

The chain carries TRBV18 and TRBJ1-1; possible D gene TRBD1, 5 bases. V lost 4 bases, J lost 7 bases, and 13 bases lay in between. Germline assignment: CDR1 KGHSH and CDR2 LQKENI. This CDR3 has 13 residues. The DNA for the CDR3 is TGTGCCAGCTCACGAGCACAGGAGAATGAAGCTTTCTTT. This translates into CASSRAQENEAFF.

Only a few counts were recorded for this clonotype. J is TRBJ2-2 and V is TRBV7-2, with 9 bases aligning to TRBD2. This CDR3 comprises 16 residues. V shed 5 bases and J 1 base; nucleotides not matched to a gene: 5. The germline gives CDR1 SGHTA, CDR2 FQGNSA. CDR3 region: CASSPWTSVNTGELFF. The CDR3 coding sequence is TGTGCCAGCAGCCCCTGGACTAGCGTGAACACCGGGGAGCTGTTTTTT.

In its sample, this clonotype was seen a few times. The chain recombines TRBV20-1 with TRBJ2-1; the match to TRBD2 covers 14 bases. V was pared by 5 bases and J by 7 bases, with 10 bases of the junction left unmatched. Germline assignment: CDR1 DFQATT and CDR2 SNEGSKA (reference sequence). This CDR3 is 16 amino acids long. The CDR3 DNA reads as TGCAGTGCTCTGGGGACTAGCGGGAGACGGCGGAATGAGCAGTTCTTC. It yields the protein CSALGTSGRRRNEQFF.

The CDR3 DNA sequence: TGTGCCAGCACTCCATTTAACCAGCGCGCCTACGAGCAGTACTTC. This encodes CASTPFNQRAYEQYF. The chain is built from TRBV28 and TRBJ2-7; unclear D gene. Germline values: CDR1 MDHEN, CDR2 SYDVKM. The CDR3 contains 15 residues. V was pared by 7 bases and J by 2 bases, with 18 bases between.

This clonotype was seen a few times. The CDR3, as DNA: TGTGCCAGCAGACCCACCTTCAGAACGAGCGGGACATCCGAGACCCAGTACTTC. Amino acids: CASRPTFRTSGTSETQYF. The genes are TRBV28 and TRBJ2-5, with D possibly matching TRBD2 (7 bases). The CDR3 is made up of 18 amino acids. CDR1 is MDHEN and CDR2 is SYDVKM in the germline V gene. V lost 6 bases and J lost 5, with 28 bases in between.

This clonotype was counted between two and nine times. The chain combines TRBV20-1 with TRBJ1-3; D remains ambiguous. The CDR3 covers 11 residues. V dropped 5 bases and J dropped 3 bases, with 5 bases sitting between them. The germline CDR1 and CDR2 sequences are DFQATT and SNEGSKA (reference sequence). CDR3 region: CSARGGNTIYF. The CDR3 bases are TGCAGTGCTCGTGGTGGAAACACCATATATTTT.

The genes are TRBV2 and TRBJ2-5; D might be TRBD1 (6 bases). The germline V gene encodes CDR1 SNHLY and CDR2 FYNNEI. The CDR3 is made up of 15 amino acids. V gave up 6 bases and J gave up 2 bases, with 16 bases separating them. CDR3 amino acids: CASSRDRTLQETQYF. As DNA, the CDR3 is TGTGCCAGCAGCCGCGACAGGACGCTTCAAGAGACCCAGTACTTC. The full variable domain, with the rest looked up from reference TRBV2 and TRBJ2-5, is EPEVTQTPSHQVTQMGQEVILRCVPISNHLYFYWYRQILGQKVEFLVSFYNNEISEKSEIFDDQFSVERPDGSNFTLKIRSTKLEDSAMYFCASSRDRTLQETQYFGPGTRLLVL.

This clonotype was counted between two and nine times. The CDR3 nucleotides are TGTGCCAGCAGCCGCGGGTCCGACAGGGGGCTCGGCTATGGCTACACCTTC. As protein: CASSRGSDRGLGYGYTF. The chain employs TRBV3-1 and TRBJ1-2; 10 nucleotides match TRBD1. Per germline, CDR1 LGHDT and CDR2 YNNKEL (reference sequence). The ends lost 4 bases at V and 4 bases at J; junction bases unmatched: 12. This CDR3 contains 17 residues.

Comments on this clonotype: A much bigger clone sits one base away, suggesting this may be a read error. The chain combines TRBV20-1 with TRBJ2-4; 8 bases are a match to TRBD1. CDR1 and CDR2 from the germline V gene are DFQATT and SNEGSKA (reference sequence). The CDR3 covers 14 residues. CDR3 in amino acids: CSALTGEARNIQYF. CDR3 in DNA: TGCAGTGCTCTGACAGGGGAGGCCAGAAACATTCAGTACTTC.